Listed below are T cell receptor beta chains from one sample, sequenced in a study of T cell changes during pregnancy in multiple sclerosis. Measured with immunoSEQ multiplex PCR; TCRdb has only the in-frame clones, and not every one. The data hold tens of thousands of clones, with about 92% observed a single time. The sequenced sample was CD4+ T cells from peripheral blood mononuclear cells, obtained after pregnancy. These receptors were taken from a female donor with multiple sclerosis, enrolled in a pregnancy study. Both conserved end residues are part of each CDR3. A D gene is named only where the DNA matches it firmly. Clone sizes are given selectively: once, few, many, or a class where the clone is expanded.

j_call	clone_size	v_call	d_call	cdr3_nt	cdr3_aa
TRBJ2-1	-	TRBV5-4	-	TGTGCCAGCAGCCGATCCACCCACAATCCCTCGGGGAATGAGCAGTTCTTC	CASSRSTHNPSGNEQFF
TRBJ1-6	-	TRBV30	TRBD1	TGTGCGCACTCCTCAATTCAGGGGGCCGGTTCACCCCTCCACTTT	CAHSSIQGAGSPLHF
TRBJ2-5	once	TRBV29-1	TRBD1	TGCAGCGCCACACAGACAGGGGGCTCTGAGACCCAGTACTTC	CSATQTGGSETQYF
TRBJ2-4	-	TRBV19	-	TGTGCCAGTAGTCGGGGGATCGAAAACATTCAGTACTTC	CASSRGIENIQYF
TRBJ2-5	-	TRBV19	TRBD2	TGTGCCAGTAGTAGTGGGACTAGCGGGGGGGAAGAGACCCAGTACTTC	CASSSGTSGGEETQYF
TRBJ1-2	once	TRBV2	TRBD1	TGTGCCAGCAGTGGGGGACAGGGTAACTATGGCTACACCTTC	CASSGGQGNYGYTF
TRBJ1-6	once	TRBV11-3	TRBD1	TGTGCCAGCAGCCACAGGGGGGAAGGGTCACCCCTCCACTTT	CASSHRGEGSPLHF
TRBJ2-1	-	TRBV7-2	TRBD2	TGTGCCAGCAGCTCGGGACTAGCGGGGGGGCATTCCTACAATGAGCAGTTCTTC	CASSSGLAGGHSYNEQFF
TRBJ2-7	-	TRBV5-1	TRBD2	TGCGCCAGCAGCTTGGGGCCCCGACTAGCGGGATCCTACGAGCAGTACTTC	CASSLGPRLAGSYEQYF
TRBJ2-4	-	TRBV10-3	-	TGTGCCATCAGTTCAGGGTGGAGGGACATTCAGTACTTC	CAISSGWRDIQYF
TRBJ2-7	-	TRBV5-4	-	TGTGCCAGCAGCTTGGCGCCCGGGACATCAACCCCCTACGAGCAGTACTTC	CASSLAPGTSTPYEQYF
TRBJ1-5	-	TRBV19	TRBD1	TGTGCCAGTAGTGAGGGGACAGGCACTCAGCCCCAGCATTTT	CASSEGTGTQPQHF
TRBJ1-3	-	TRBV5-4	TRBD1	TGTGCCAGCAGCGCGGACAGGACCTCCTCTGGAAACACCATATATTTT	CASSADRTSSGNTIYF
TRBJ2-1	-	TRBV29-1	TRBD2	TGCAGCGTTGATAGCGGGTCCAAGCAGTTCTTC	CSVDSGSKQFF
TRBJ2-2	-	TRBV6-4	-	TGTGCCAGCAGGGGAGTTGGGTCGAACACCGGGGAGCTGTTTTTT	CASRGVGSNTGELFF
TRBJ2-7	-	TRBV19	-	TGTGCCAGTAGTATTACAGGGCGCGAGCAGTACTTC	CASSITGREQYF
TRBJ2-5	-	TRBV5-6	TRBD2	TGTGCCAGCAGCTTGGCTGGTAGCGGGGGGGCAGGTCAAGAGACCCAGTACTTC	CASSLAGSGGAGQETQYF
TRBJ1-6	-	TRBV10-2	-	TGCGCCAGCAGGGCCGGGACTGGAGGATCACCCCTCCACTTT	CASRAGTGGSPLHF
TRBJ1-5	-	TRBV19	-	TGTGCCAGTAAGTCGGGGGGCGGGAGCAATCAGCCCCAGCATTTT	CASKSGGGSNQPQHF